This T cell receptor beta chain was identified in a study of blood T cells in healthy people across ages (dated by TCRdb to between 2014 and 2016). General notes on the study: In model experiments, roughly one uniquely barcoded TCR beta cDNA molecule per two T cells was captured by template switching. For two donors (one aged 18 to 30 and one aged 80 or older), the study analyzed two additional independent replicas of 1 million unique cDNA reads from the same blood draw. To avoid experimental bias, donors of different ages were spread randomly across the sequencing lanes. Age-related changes in TCR beta repertoire diversity were measured in the study by deep sequencing normalized with unique cDNA molecular identifiers. Four age groups were formed from the donors: young (average around 15 years), middle-aged (around 39), aged (approximately 60) and long-lived (less than 85). Overall results and qualifications from the work: Donor CMV infection status was unknown, potentially confounding age-related changes in expanded clonotypes. As age increased, observed TCR beta diversity per million T cells dropped in a roughly linear way, and a significant reduction was already evident by age around 41. The percentage of naive T cells measured by flow cytometry correlated strongly with observed TCR beta diversity. Since profiling was done on bulk unsorted PBMCs, naive and antigen-experienced compartments could not be conclusively compared. Total diversity estimates from one million sequenced T cells were considered lower bounds and underestimates. Compared with the aged group, the long-lived group had more naive CD4+ T cells, fewer expanded clones and increased TCR diversity, a pattern suggesting age selection.

Donors were 40 or so systemically healthy Caucasian individuals from Russia aged roughly 6 to 90 years. Each donor gave ten milliliters of peripheral blood, collected into EDTA-treated Vacutainer tubes. Ficoll-Paque density-gradient centrifugation was used to isolate PBMCs, with at least 7 million per sample. Trizol reagent was used to extract total RNA from PBMCs, with at least 5.5 micrograms per sample. The percentages of naive CD45RAhigh/CD27high T cells were determined by flow cytometry on a PBMC aliquot from every donor. The library came from 5' RACE. Sequencing was performed on an Illumina HiSeq 2500. A second PCR of roughly 6 to 11 cycles was performed with a sample-barcoded 5' primer and a J-beta primer mix. Each TCR beta cDNA molecule received a unique molecular identifier from a template-switch 5' adaptor carrying 12 random nucleotides. At least 3 million CDR3-containing paired-end reads were obtained from each sample. First-strand cDNA was synthesized from all RNA with the Mint cDNA synthesis kit, primed by a TRBC-specific oligonucleotide. All cDNA was treated with uracil-DNA glycosylase and then went through a first 18-cycle PCR with the universal primers M1SS and BC2_uni_R. The authors processed their data as follows. Each sample was normalized by randomly selecting 1 million high-quality reads, each carrying a distinct molecular identifier. Reads sharing molecular identifiers were discarded rather than binned into consensus sequences. MiTCR, with a Q25 quality threshold and the strictest error-elimination algorithm, was used for CDR3 identification, clonotype clustering and error correction. A nonparametric unseen species model with Euler transformation was used to estimate lower-bound total TCR beta diversity. TCRdb took the public reads, trimmed them with fastp at Q25, ran MiXCR for clone calling and kept in-frame beta chains. Each CDR3 protein appears once, grouped with its most common genes and DNA. The V and J calls reflect TCRdb's pipeline rather than the authors' work. A total of 590,000 or so distinct CDR3 sequences appear in this sample, approximately 30% of them only once. The ten largest clones capture 15% to 19% of the sample.

In the case of this clonotype: The specificity of this receptor is unknown. A read error may account for a junction end that differs from germline.

This TCR was sampled from a woman aged 80 or older in good health. The sequenced material came from blood.

This receptor has the CDR3 CASSLAEPTGTGERFF. DNA sequence: TGCGCCAGCAGCTTGGCCGAACCCACGGGGACCGGGGAGCGGTTTTTT. The sequence is built from TRBV5-1 and TRBJ2-2; the D call is possibly TRBD1 or TRBD2, each sharing 5 bases. Measured from the cysteine to the phenylalanine, the CDR3 is 16 residues long. Solely the CDR3 DNA is kept, with 48 bases framed from the first base. Looking up the germline V gene yields CDR1 SGHRS and CDR2 YFSETQ.